These 7 T cell receptor beta chains were all obtained from the same sample, sequenced in a study of T cells in Graves' hyperthyroidism and ophthalmopathy. Researchers took RNA transcripts and amplified the TCR beta CDR3 regions from them. The study used the HTBI primer set for a first-round RT-PCR of the TCR CDR3. TCRdb called the multiplex PCR reads again in MiXCR, with one record for every CDR3 protein. The sample lists about 580,000 distinct CDR3 sequences, 35% to 55% occurring once. Sequenced: peripheral blood or thyroid tissue (not recorded which). The receptor source for this set is a woman aged 18-29 years with Graves' hyperthyroidism.

This clonotype was seen a few times. V usage is TRBV7-9 and J usage is TRBJ2-3; tentative D call: TRBD1 (5 bases). V lost 6 bases to trimming and J lost 0 bases, with 19 bases between them. Per the germline V gene, CDR1 is SEHNR and CDR2 is FQNEAQ (reference sequence). This CDR3 comprises 17 residues. CDR3 sequence reads: CASSYPLGQTSTDTQYF. The CDR3 nucleotides are TGTGCCAGCAGTTACCCTCTGGGGCAAACTAGCACAGATACGCAGTATTTT.

The chain combines TRBV27 with TRBJ2-5; D might be TRBD2 (5 bases). Germline loops: CDR1 MNHEY, CDR2 SMNVEV (reference sequence). Trimming removed 3 bases from V and 5 bases from J, with 10 bases in between. The CDR3 length is 13 residues. CDR3 protein: CASSLNGEETQYF. As DNA, the CDR3 is TGTGCCAGCAGTTTGAACGGGGAGGAGACCCAGTACTTC.

This clonotype has a count of ten or more. At one end, the junction sequence differs from germline, possibly due to a read error. This rearrangement joins TRBV29-1 to TRBJ1-6; D remains unclear. The CDR3 is 13 residues long. CDR1 is SQVTM and CDR2 is ANQGSEA in the germline V gene. This CDR3 is CSVAISNNSPLHF. CDR3 nucleotide sequence: TGCAGCGTTGCCATCTCCAATAATTCACCCCTCCACTTT.

The chain is built from TRBV15 and TRBJ2-2, with TRBD1 as a possible D gene (5 bases). The CDR3 is made up of 15 amino acids. Trimming removed 1 base at V and 4 bases at J, with 10 bases between. The germline CDR1 and CDR2 sequences are LNHNV and YYDKDF (reference sequence). The chain's CDR3 is CATSRVTGRTGELFF. CDR3 DNA sequence: TGTGCCACCAGCAGAGTTACAGGCCGCACCGGGGAGCTGTTTTTT.

The CDR3: CSAISRGPGQPQHF. Written as DNA, the CDR3 is TGCAGTGCTATAAGTAGGGGCCCGGGGCAGCCCCAGCATTTT. V and J are TRBV20-1 and TRBJ1-5, with D tentatively TRBD1 (5 bases). The V gene's germline CDR1 is DFQATT and CDR2 SNEGSKA (reference sequence). The CDR3 contains 14 residues. Trimming stripped 4 bases from V and 7 bases from J, with 17 bases between.

The chain couples TRBV7-2 to TRBJ2-2; 10 nucleotides agree with TRBD1. The germline CDR1 and CDR2 sequences are SGHTA and FQGNSA. There are 14 residues in the CDR3. J lost 11 bases, V lost 5 bases, and 8 bases had no gene match. The CDR3 nucleotides are TGTGCCAGCAGCGTGACAGGGGGCTTCAATGAGCTGTTTTTT. This translates into CASSVTGGFNELFF.

This clonotype was seen repeatedly, ten times or more. This chain connects TRBV29-1 to TRBJ2-5, with 7 bases matching TRBD1. Per the germline V gene, CDR1 is SQVTM and CDR2 is ANQGSEA. V lost 0 bases and J lost 3; bases outside the gene matches: 7. This CDR3 is 15 amino acids long. The CDR3 nucleotides read TGCAGCGTTGAAGATCGTTTACAGGGGAAAGAGACCCAGTACTTC. It specifies CSVEDRLQGKETQYF.